This T cell receptor (beta chain) was documented in a study of spatial heterogeneity in lung cancer. Germline CDR1 is SNHLY and CDR2 is FYNNEI. This CDR3 comprises 11 residues. With V trimmed by 7 bases and J by 11 bases, 6 bases remained unmatched. A few counts support this clonotype. MiXCR, applied by TCRdb to the 5' RACE reads, yields one record per CDR3 protein. The sample holds about 92,000 distinct CDR3 sequences, about 12% seen once. As to time point: sample taken at primary tumor resection. Patients with untreated early-stage non-small cell lung cancer, numbering roughly 69, were the donors. The rearrangement joins TRBV2 to TRBJ1-1, with 8 bases aligning to TRBD1. Sequencing was performed on PBMCs, taken at surgery. This clonotype was obtained from a male donor with early-stage non-small cell lung cancer. The CDR3, as DNA: TGTGCCAGCACCAGGGACAGGACGGCTTTCTTT. This encodes CASTRDRTAFF.